These 32 T cell receptor beta chains came from one sample sequenced in a study of T cells expressing NK-cell markers. TCRdb re-analyzed the 5' RACE reads; it lists each CDR3 protein once, without DNA. Here the sample table reports 400,000 or so distinct CDR3 sequences. The sequenced material came from blood T cells: a sorted CD56 or NKG2C T cell subset, CD4+ or CD8+ T cells, or bulk PBMC T cells (not recorded which). Every receptor here comes from a woman aged 50 to 65 in good health.

The V and J genes are TRBV30 and TRBJ2-3; the D gene TCRdb calls, TRBD2, cannot be checked with no DNA. CDR1 GTSNPN and CDR2 SVGIG come from the germline V gene (reference sequence). The CDR3 is 15 residues long. The CDR3 loop reads CAWSEKASGTDTQYF.

CDR3 loop: CASTKTAAQETQYF. The chain recombines TRBV6-5 with TRBJ2-5; as DNA is missing, the TRBD2 call by TCRdb cannot be tested. Per germline, CDR1 MNHEY and CDR2 SVGAGI. The CDR3 sequence is 14 residues long.

The chain employs TRBV12-3 or TRBV12-4 and TRBJ2-2; the TCRdb call, TRBD2, lacks DNA for checking. The CDR3 sequence is 18 residues long. This CDR3 is CASSLGVAGLANTGELFF.

CDR3 protein: CASSYPGTPSSYNEQFF. The V call is TRBV6-8, the J call TRBJ2-1; without DNA, the TCRdb call of TRBD2 cannot be checked. From germline, CDR1 is MNHGY and CDR2 SAAAGT. This CDR3 contains 17 residues.

The chain couples TRBV10-3 to TRBJ2-7; the D call of TRBD2 rests on TCRdb alone, since no DNA is present to check it. The germline V gene encodes CDR1 ENHRY and CDR2 SYGVKD. CDR3 size: 13 residues. This CDR3 is CAIGTSGFYEQYF.

V usage is TRBV7-2 and J usage is TRBJ1-2; TCRdb proposes TRBD1, but this gene call is untestable without DNA. CDR1 is SGHTA and CDR2 is FQGNSA in the germline V gene. This CDR3 spans 13 amino acids. CDR3 protein: CASSPDRIGGYTF.

The chain has TRBV7-9 and TRBJ2-4; as DNA is missing, the TRBD1 call by TCRdb cannot be tested. This CDR3 is 16 amino acids long. Germline-derived CDR1 and CDR2 are SEHNR and FQNEAQ (reference sequence). The CDR3 protein is CASSHKGVLAKNIQYF.

V and J are TRBV7-9 and TRBJ2-3; the D call of TRBD1 rests on TCRdb alone, since no DNA is present to check it. The CDR3 has 16 amino acids. The germline V gene has CDR1 SEHNR and CDR2 FQNEAQ (reference sequence). CDR3 protein: CASSLTGELGTDTQYF.

The gene calls are TRBV10-3 and TRBJ2-2; no DNA is available, so the TRBD1 call from TCRdb remains unchecked. Germline values: CDR1 ENHRY, CDR2 SYGVKD. The CDR3 consists of 12 residues. CDR3 loop: CAISKRGGELFF.

The J gene is TRBJ2-7, the V gene TRBV7-9. Per the germline V gene, CDR1 is SEHNR and CDR2 is FQNEAQ (reference sequence). The CDR3 runs to 13 residues. The chain's CDR3 is CASSETGLYEQYF.

The gene calls are TRBV5-1 and TRBJ2-2; the D gene TCRdb calls, TRBD1, cannot be checked with no DNA. The CDR3 length is 14 residues. Looked up from germline, CDR1 is SGHRS and CDR2 is YFSETQ. The CDR3 is CASSSSGAAGELFF.

V is TRBV12-3 or TRBV12-4 and J is TRBJ1-1; checking the TCRdb D call of TRBD1 is not possible without DNA. This CDR3 is 13 amino acids long. CDR3 amino acids: CASSTTGGFEAFF.

V usage is TRBV24-1 and J usage is TRBJ2-2; TCRdb designates TRBD1, a call that cannot be tested without DNA. Per the germline V gene, CDR1 is KGHDR and CDR2 is SFDVKD. This CDR3 is 16 amino acids long. CDR3 loop: CATSDMGGRSTGELFF.

The chain employs TRBV6-5 and TRBJ2-2. The germline V gene encodes CDR1 MNHEY and CDR2 SVGAGI. The CDR3 contains 14 residues. This CDR3 reads CASSYQRNTGELFF.

The chain links TRBV20-1 to TRBJ2-5; without DNA, the TCRdb call of TRBD2 cannot be checked. Germline V gene sequence: CDR1 DFQATT, CDR2 SNEGSKA (reference sequence). The CDR3 sequence is 13 residues long. This CDR3 reads CSASGTYKETQYF.

This rearrangement joins TRBV7-6 to TRBJ1-1. CDR1 is SGHVS and CDR2 is FNYEAQ in the germline V gene. The CDR3 has 14 residues. CDR3 in amino acids: CASYPTGLITEAFF.

CDR3: CASSLEGGTISYNEQFF. The gene calls are TRBV11-2 and TRBJ2-1; without DNA, the TCRdb call of TRBD2 cannot be checked. Germline CDR1 reads SGHAT; CDR2 reads FQNNGV. The CDR3 length is 17 residues.

This sequence joins TRBV7-9 and TRBJ2-5; TCRdb returns TRBD1, unconfirmable since there is no DNA. Germline V gene sequence: CDR1 SEHNR, CDR2 FQNEAQ (reference sequence). The CDR3 contains 16 residues. The CDR3 spells CASSRNVGILQETQYF. The full variable domain, in which reference TRBV7-9 and TRBJ2-5 provide the parts outside the CDR3, is DTGVSQNPRHKITKRGQNVTFRCDPISEHNRLYWYRQTLGQGPEFLTYFQNEAQLEKSRLLSDRFSAERPKGSFSTLEIQRTEQGDSAMYLCASSRNVGILQETQYFGPGTRLLVL.

V is TRBV28 and J is TRBJ1-1; TCRdb calls TRBD1, which cannot be checked without DNA. The CDR3 is 13 amino acids. Germline-derived CDR1 and CDR2 are MDHEN and SYDVKM. The CDR3 here is CASTQWGGVEAFF.

This chain uses TRBV12-3 or TRBV12-4 with TRBJ2-5; without DNA, the TCRdb call of TRBD1 cannot be checked. This CDR3 is built from 15 residues. The CDR3 reads CASGEPGTSVETQYF.

The rearrangement joins TRBV6-2 or TRBV6-3 to TRBJ1-4; the TRBD1 assignment by TCRdb is unverifiable without DNA. The CDR3 is 17 amino acids. Germline values: CDR1 MNHEY, CDR2 SVGEGT. The CDR3 region is CASSYGGTPRPREKLFF.

The chain couples TRBV12-3 or TRBV12-4 to TRBJ2-3. The CDR3 is 16 residues long. The CDR3: CASTTSKAGTTDTQYF.

The chain joins TRBV5-1 to TRBJ2-2; lacking DNA, the TRBD2 call made by TCRdb goes unchecked. The CDR3 runs 14 residues. Germline lookup yields CDR1 SGHRS and CDR2 YFSETQ. The CDR3 is CASRTSLSPGELFF.

This sequence joins TRBV7-9 and TRBJ2-1; checking the TCRdb D call of TRBD1 is not possible without DNA. This CDR3 comprises 14 residues. CDR1 is SEHNR and CDR2 is FQNEAQ in the germline V gene (reference sequence). The CDR3 loop is CASWPAGRYNEQFF.

The chain has TRBV20-1 and TRBJ2-1; TCRdb selects TRBD1, and the lack of DNA leaves this call unchecked. CDR1 is DFQATT and CDR2 is SNEGSKA in the germline V gene (reference sequence). The CDR3 extends over 17 amino acids. The CDR3 sequence: CSAIRTGGRGSYNEQFF.

This rearrangement joins TRBV2 to TRBJ2-5. The germline V gene has CDR1 SNHLY and CDR2 FYNNEI. The CDR3 is made up of 13 amino acids. The CDR3 sequence: CATQSRHQETQYF. The whole variable domain, filled in from reference TRBV2 and TRBJ2-5, reads EPEVTQTPSHQVTQMGQEVILRCVPISNHLYFYWYRQILGQKVEFLVSFYNNEISEKSEIFDDQFSVERPDGSNFTLKIRSTKLEDSAMYFCATQSRHQETQYFGPGTRLLVL.

J is TRBJ2-5 and V is TRBV7-8; the TRBD1 assignment by TCRdb is unverifiable without DNA. CDR3 size: 16 residues. Germline V gene sequence: CDR1 SGHVS, CDR2 FQNEAQ. This CDR3 is CASSLAGGGGSETQYF.

This chain connects TRBV2 to TRBJ2-2; the D call of TRBD1 rests on TCRdb alone, since no DNA is present to check it. CDR1 is SNHLY and CDR2 is FYNNEI in the germline V gene. CDR3 size: 14 residues. The CDR3 sequence: CASESRGGTGELFF.

This chain connects TRBV4-1 to TRBJ2-5; no DNA is available, so the TRBD2 call from TCRdb remains unchecked. Germline CDR1 and CDR2: MGHRA and YSYEKL. This CDR3 has 15 residues. CDR3 amino acids: CASSQLTSGGETQYF.

The rearrangement joins TRBV12-3 or TRBV12-4 to TRBJ2-7; there is no DNA to check the TCRdb D call of TRBD2. The CDR3 runs to 12 residues. CDR3 in amino acids: CASTGTSAPQYF.

The rearrangement links TRBV29-1 to TRBJ2-3. The germline V gene has CDR1 SQVTM and CDR2 ANQGSEA. The length of the CDR3 is 14 residues. CDR3 residues: CSVSGRVSPDTQYF.

The chain joins TRBV20-1 to TRBJ2-5; lacking DNA, the TRBD1 call made by TCRdb goes unchecked. This CDR3 contains 17 residues. CDR1 is DFQATT, CDR2 SNEGSKA, per germline (reference sequence). The CDR3: CSARVPYGTEDQETQYF.